This T cell receptor (beta chain) appears in the sequencing data of a study of T cells in Graves' hyperthyroidism and ophthalmopathy. On the study more broadly: Prior to any treatment, at the point of initial diagnosis, peripheral blood was collected. Study-wide results and limits: Ophthalmopathy and stable hyperthyroidism were told apart by a 13 V-J model.

This clonotype has a count of ten or more. Its matching antigen is unknown. V shed 6 bases and J 0 bases; nucleotides not matched to a gene: 5. There are 15 residues in the CDR3. The TCR beta CDR3 regions underwent amplification using RNA transcripts as the source. HTBI primers were the set used in a first-round RT-PCR of the TCR CDR3. Each CDR3 protein gets one entry after TCRdb re-called the multiplex PCR reads with MiXCR. The table records approximately 400,000 distinct CDR3 sequences, less than 20% of them present only once. V gene TRBV12-3 or TRBV12-4 combines with J gene TRBJ2-3; 8 bases are shared with TRBD1. The sample was blood. The TCR originated in a man aged 18 to 35 with Graves' ophthalmopathy. For the CDR3, the DNA is TGTGCCAGCAGCCTGGACAGGGCCAGCACAGATACGCAGTATTTT. Encoded protein: CASSLDRASTDTQYF.